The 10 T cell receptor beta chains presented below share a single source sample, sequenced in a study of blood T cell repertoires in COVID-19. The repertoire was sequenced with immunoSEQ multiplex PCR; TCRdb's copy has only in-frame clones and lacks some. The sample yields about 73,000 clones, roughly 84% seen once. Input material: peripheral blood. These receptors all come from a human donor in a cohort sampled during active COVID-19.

The CDR3 protein is CASSLGEPPLHF. CDR3 DNA sequence: TGTGCCAGCAGTTTGGGAGAGCCACCCCTCCACTTT. The rearrangement uses TRBV6-5 and TRBJ1-6, with D unresolved. This CDR3 region has 12 residues. CDR1 and CDR2 (germline): MNHEY, SVGAGI. Between the trimmed V and J ends, which lost 4 bases and 11 bases, there was a span of 9 bases.

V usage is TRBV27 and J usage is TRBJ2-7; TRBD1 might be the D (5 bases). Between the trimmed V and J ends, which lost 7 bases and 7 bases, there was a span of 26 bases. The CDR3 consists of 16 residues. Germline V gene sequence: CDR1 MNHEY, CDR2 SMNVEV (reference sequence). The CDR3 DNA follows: TGTGCCAGCACCTCTAATGGGGCAGGCCATCTTTTTGAGCAGTACTTC. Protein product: CASTSNGAGHLFEQYF.

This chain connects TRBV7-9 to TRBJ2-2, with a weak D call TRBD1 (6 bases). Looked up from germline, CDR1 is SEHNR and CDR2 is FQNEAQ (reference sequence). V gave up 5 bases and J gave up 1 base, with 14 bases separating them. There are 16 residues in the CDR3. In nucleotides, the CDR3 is TGTGCCAGCAGCCGTCCCGGGACATGGAACACCGGGGAGCTGTTTTTT. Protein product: CASSRPGTWNTGELFF.

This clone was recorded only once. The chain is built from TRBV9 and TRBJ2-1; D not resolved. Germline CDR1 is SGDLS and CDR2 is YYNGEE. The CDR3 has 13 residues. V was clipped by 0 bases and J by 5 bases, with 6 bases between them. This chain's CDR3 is CASSVGEHNEQFF. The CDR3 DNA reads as TGTGCCAGCAGCGTAGGAGAACACAATGAGCAGTTCTTC.

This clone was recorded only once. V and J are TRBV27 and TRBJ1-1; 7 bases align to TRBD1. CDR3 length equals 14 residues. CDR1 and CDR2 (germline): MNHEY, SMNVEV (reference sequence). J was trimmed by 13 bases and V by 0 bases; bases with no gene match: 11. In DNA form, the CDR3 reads TGTGCCAGCAGTTTATCGGCAGGGGGTTTGAGATTTTTCTTT. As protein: CASSLSAGGLRFFF.

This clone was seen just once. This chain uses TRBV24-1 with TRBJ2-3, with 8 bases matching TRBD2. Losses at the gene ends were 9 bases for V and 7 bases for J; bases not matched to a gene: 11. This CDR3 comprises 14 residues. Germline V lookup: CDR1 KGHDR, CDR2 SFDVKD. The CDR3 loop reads CATLPKRGRYTQYF. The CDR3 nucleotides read TGTGCCACCTTGCCTAAGCGGGGGCGCTATACGCAGTATTTT.

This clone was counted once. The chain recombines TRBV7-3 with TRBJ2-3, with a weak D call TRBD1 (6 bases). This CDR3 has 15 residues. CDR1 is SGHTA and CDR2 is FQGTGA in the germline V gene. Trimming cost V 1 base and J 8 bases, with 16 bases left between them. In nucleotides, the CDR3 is TGTGCCAGCAGCTTAAAGGGTCCTGGGGGCAGTACGCAGTATTTT. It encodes CASSLKGPGGSTQYF.

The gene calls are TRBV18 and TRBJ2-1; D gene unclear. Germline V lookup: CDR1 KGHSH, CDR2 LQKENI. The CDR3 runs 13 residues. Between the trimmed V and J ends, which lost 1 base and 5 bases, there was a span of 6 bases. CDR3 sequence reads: CASSPQTDNEQFF. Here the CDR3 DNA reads TGTGCCAGCTCACCACAAACGGACAATGAGCAGTTCTTC.

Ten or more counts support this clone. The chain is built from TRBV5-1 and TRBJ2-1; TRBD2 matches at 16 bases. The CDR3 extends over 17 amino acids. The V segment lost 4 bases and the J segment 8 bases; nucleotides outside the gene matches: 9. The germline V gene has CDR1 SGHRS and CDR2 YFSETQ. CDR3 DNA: TGCGCCAGCAGCGCCGGGACTAGCGGGGGGGCTTTGGATGAGCAGTTCTTC. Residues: CASSAGTSGGALDEQFF.

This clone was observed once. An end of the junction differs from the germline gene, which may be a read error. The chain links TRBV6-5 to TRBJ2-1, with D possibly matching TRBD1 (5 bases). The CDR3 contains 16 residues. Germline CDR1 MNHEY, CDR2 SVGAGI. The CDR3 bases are TGTGCCAGCAGTTACGACAGCCTCACAAATTACAATCAGCAGTTCTTC. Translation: CASSYDSLTNYNQQFF.